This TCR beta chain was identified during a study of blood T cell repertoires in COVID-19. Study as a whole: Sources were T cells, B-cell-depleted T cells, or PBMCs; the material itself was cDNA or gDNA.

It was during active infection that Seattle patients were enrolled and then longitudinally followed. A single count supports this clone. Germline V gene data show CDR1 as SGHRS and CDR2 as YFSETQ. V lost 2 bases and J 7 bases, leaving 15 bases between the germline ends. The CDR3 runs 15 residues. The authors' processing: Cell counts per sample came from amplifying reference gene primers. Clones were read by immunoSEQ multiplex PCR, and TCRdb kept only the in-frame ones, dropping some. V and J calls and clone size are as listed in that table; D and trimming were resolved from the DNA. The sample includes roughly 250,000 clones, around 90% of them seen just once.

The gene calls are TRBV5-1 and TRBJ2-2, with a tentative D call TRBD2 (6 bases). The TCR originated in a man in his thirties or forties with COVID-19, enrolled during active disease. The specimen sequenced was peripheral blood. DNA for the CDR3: TGCGCCAGCAGCTTTAAGGGAAGGGAGGACGGGGAGCTGTTTTTT. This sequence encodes CASSFKGREDGELFF.